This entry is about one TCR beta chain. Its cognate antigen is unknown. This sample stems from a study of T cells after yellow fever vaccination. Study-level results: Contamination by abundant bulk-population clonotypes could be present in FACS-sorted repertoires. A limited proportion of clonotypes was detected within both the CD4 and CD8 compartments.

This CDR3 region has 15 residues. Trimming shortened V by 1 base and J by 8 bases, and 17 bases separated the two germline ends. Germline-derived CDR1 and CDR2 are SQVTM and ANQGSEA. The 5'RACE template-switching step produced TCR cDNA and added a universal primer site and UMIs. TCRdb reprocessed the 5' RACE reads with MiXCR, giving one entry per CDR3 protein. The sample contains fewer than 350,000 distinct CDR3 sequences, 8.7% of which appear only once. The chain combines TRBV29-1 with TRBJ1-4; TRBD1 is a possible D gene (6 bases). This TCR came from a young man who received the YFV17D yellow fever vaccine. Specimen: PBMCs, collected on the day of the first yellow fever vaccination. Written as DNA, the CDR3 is TGCAGCGTTGAAGGTCAAGGACAGTCGGGGGAAAAACTGTTTTTT. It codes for CSVEGQGQSGEKLFF.